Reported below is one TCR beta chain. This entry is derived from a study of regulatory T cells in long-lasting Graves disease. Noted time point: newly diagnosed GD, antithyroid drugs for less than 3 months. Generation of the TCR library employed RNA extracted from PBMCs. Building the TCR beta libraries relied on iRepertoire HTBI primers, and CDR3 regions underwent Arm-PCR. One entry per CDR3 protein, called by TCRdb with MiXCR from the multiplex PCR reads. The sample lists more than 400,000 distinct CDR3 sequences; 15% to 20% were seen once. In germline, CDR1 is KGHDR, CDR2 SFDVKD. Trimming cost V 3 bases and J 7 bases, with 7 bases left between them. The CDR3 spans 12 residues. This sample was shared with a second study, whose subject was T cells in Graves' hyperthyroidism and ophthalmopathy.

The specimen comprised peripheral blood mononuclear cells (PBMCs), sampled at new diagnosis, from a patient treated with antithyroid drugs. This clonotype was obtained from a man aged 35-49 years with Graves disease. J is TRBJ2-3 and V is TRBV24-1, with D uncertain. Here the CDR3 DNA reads TGTGCCACCAGTGATGTGGTCAATACGCAGTATTTT. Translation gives CATSDVVNTQYF.